This is a list of T cell receptor beta chains from one sample in a study of blood T cell repertoires in COVID-19. Some clones are missing from TCRdb's copy, which holds only in-frame ones; the method was immunoSEQ multiplex PCR. The sample shows approximately 80,000 clones, approximately 82% of them seen only once. The sample was peripheral blood. The origin of the receptors is a man aged 55 to 70 with acute or convalescent COVID-19. CDR3s include the opening cysteine and the closing phenylalanine or tryptophan. The order of the fields is CDR3 protein, CDR3 DNA, clone size, D gene, J gene, V gene. A D gene is named only where the DNA matches it firmly. For some rows the clone size is stated as once, few or many, or as a class when expanded; others skip it.

CASSLGQGINYGYTF TGTGCCAGCAGCTTGGGACAGGGGATAAACTATGGCTACACCTTC once TRBD1 TRBJ1-2 TRBV7-3
CASSQGGQGRFF TGCGCCAGCAGCCAAGGGGGACAGGGCCGATTCTTC NA TRBD1 TRBJ2-1 TRBV5-1
CSAPHTRELFF TGCAGTGCTCCCCACACCCGGGAGCTGTTTTTT NA NA TRBJ2-2 TRBV20-1
CASSSLRSGNTIYF TGTGCCAGCAGTTCTCTCCGCTCTGGAAACACCATATATTTT NA NA TRBJ1-3 TRBV2
CASSQFRSSGNTIYF TGCGCCAGCAGTCAATTCCGGTCGTCTGGAAACACCATATATTTT NA NA TRBJ1-3 TRBV23-1
CATISVGRFF TGTGCCACTATTAGCGTAGGGAGGTTCTTC NA NA TRBJ2-1 TRBV19
CASRSGTGGSYEQYF TGTGCCAGCAGGTCCGGGACAGGGGGGTCCTACGAGCAGTACTTC NA TRBD1 TRBJ2-7 TRBV6-5
CASSLGGYEQYF TGTGCCAGCAGTTTGGGGGGCTACGAGCAGTACTTC NA NA TRBJ2-7 TRBV28
CATDPGQGPLGQPQHF TGTGCCACCGATCCGGGACAGGGGCCCCTCGGTCAGCCCCAGCATTTT NA TRBD1 TRBJ1-5 TRBV19
CAIQGSYEQYF TGTGCCATTCAGGGATCATACGAGCAGTACTTC NA NA TRBJ2-7 TRBV28
CASYRGTSNQPQHF TGTGCCAGCTACAGGGGGACGAGCAATCAGCCCCAGCATTTT NA TRBD1 TRBJ1-5 TRBV28